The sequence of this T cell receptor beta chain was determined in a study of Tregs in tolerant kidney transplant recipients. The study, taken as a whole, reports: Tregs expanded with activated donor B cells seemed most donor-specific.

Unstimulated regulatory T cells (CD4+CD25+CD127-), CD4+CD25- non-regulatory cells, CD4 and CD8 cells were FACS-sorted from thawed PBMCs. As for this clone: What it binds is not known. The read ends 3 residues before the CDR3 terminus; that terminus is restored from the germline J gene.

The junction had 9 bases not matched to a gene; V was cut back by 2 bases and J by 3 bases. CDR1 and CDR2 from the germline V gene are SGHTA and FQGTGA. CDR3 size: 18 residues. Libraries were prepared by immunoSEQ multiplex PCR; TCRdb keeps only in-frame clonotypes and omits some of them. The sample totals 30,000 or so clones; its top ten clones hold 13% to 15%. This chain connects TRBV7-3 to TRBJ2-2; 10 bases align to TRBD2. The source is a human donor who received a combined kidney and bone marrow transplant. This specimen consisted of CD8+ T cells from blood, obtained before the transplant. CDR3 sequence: CASSLLGAGGTYTGELFF. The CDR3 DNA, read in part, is TGTGCCAGCAGCTTATTAGGAGCGGGAGGGACCTACACCGGGGAG.